This TCR beta chain is from a study of T cells in Graves' hyperthyroidism and ophthalmopathy. In the study overall: Peripheral blood collection took place at initial diagnosis, before any treatment. Study-wide results and caveats: The blood repertoire included most of the expanded thyroid clonotypes above 0.001.

TCR beta CDR3 sequences were amplified from RNA transcripts. TCR CDR3 regions were first amplified by RT-PCR with HTBI primers. Each CDR3 protein is one row after TCRdb ran MiXCR on the multiplex PCR reads. The table has over 150,000 distinct CDR3 sequences, about a sixth seen once; the top ten hold roughly 50%. This clonotype was observed at least ten times. Its matching antigen is unknown. The source of this sequence is a woman between 45 and 60 years old with Graves' hyperthyroidism. The sequencing sample was made of blood.

The CDR3 here is CATSGYGSYEQYF. CDR3 coding DNA: TGTGCCACCAGCGGCTACGGGTCCTACGAGCAGTACTTC. V and J are TRBV24-1 and TRBJ2-7; D is undetermined. Trimming took off 7 bases at V and 1 base at J, with 10 bases between the two ends. This CDR3 is built from 13 residues. Germline V gene data show CDR1 as KGHDR and CDR2 as SFDVKD.